This TCR beta chain was recovered during a study of cytomegalovirus exposure and HLA in healthy donors (dated by TCRdb to the late 2010s). Notes on the research overall: An earlier analysis of several hundred of the donors reported 250 to 350 Gb of sequence data and around 110 million unique TCR beta sequences from 150 million to 200 million T cells. An early release covering roughly 640 HLA-typed donors comprised approximately 300 gigabases of sequencing data and around 80 million unique TCR sequences. Of the roughly 400 genotyped donors, 65% to 90% fell in the genetic ancestry cluster associated with self-reported Caucasian donors. The study was designed to test whether signatures of past pathogen exposure could be identified by cataloging public T cell receptors. The T cell repertoires of 666 subjects were profiled by immunosequencing and related to cytomegalovirus serostatus. Along with the approximately 650-subject first cohort, a separate validation cohort of about 110 different subjects was used. To predict cytomegalovirus infection status, the study brought together high-throughput TCR immunosequencing, statistical association of individual TCRs with disease status, and machine learning. In a later analysis, previously published TCR beta repertoires from 666 donors were re-analyzed and high-resolution HLA genotyping was added so that TCR occurrence patterns could be studied. In the later analysis, no new phenotypic data were used to find candidate immune exposures; instead, reliance was placed on TCR beta sequences and their occurrence across donors. An earlier analysis of approximately 640 of the donors applied high-throughput TCR beta sequencing to assess whether each TCR beta V gene segment acted as functional or pseudogenic. Donor age, sex, ethnicity and CMV serostatus were collected together with the repertoire data. A later genetic analysis took genome-wide SNP genotypes for about 55% of the roughly 700 donors and used that subset as a discovery cohort. All discovery cohort repertoires had been generated on a single sequencing platform. Class I and class II HLA loci were covered by the typing at four-digit resolution. Typing coverage varied by locus: roughly 629-640 donors for A, B, C, DRB1 and DQB1; more than 500 for DQA1; some 610 for DPA1; approximately 470 for DPB1. Several DR-DQ haplotypes were treated as single units for association and clustering because of strong linkage in the cohort. Among roughly 370 genotyped donors of the cohort, an average of approximately 250,000 unique TCR beta nucleotide sequences were sequenced per donor, around 20% of them non-productive.

The cohort was made up of approximately 670 healthy bone marrow donors. Cohort members were all nominally healthy when sampled, although unrecorded immune exposures were likely present. The donor was CMV seronegative and was included in the group of about 350 seronegative cohort members. A peripheral blood sample was provided by each donor, and peripheral blood mononuclear cells were used for TCR beta sequencing. The Qiagen DNeasy Blood Extraction Kit was used to extract genomic DNA from the blood cell samples. CDR1 MGHDK and CDR2 SYGVNS were looked up in the germline V gene. Counted from cysteine to phenylalanine, this CDR3 has 15 amino acids. Of all the DNA, just the CDR3 is kept, 45 bases in frame from base 1. General study outcomes and caveats: A group of highly shared sequence variants was considered likely to be a technical artifact of the sequencing pipeline. Over 15 rarely observed V segments, including chromosome 9 orphons, were excluded from the earlier analysis of 550 to 700 of the donors because counts were too low. A few of the identified cytomegalovirus-associated TCR beta chains were confirmed in vitro to be specific for cytomegalovirus antigens. The authors suggested that the approach could potentially be extended to other disease states and immunological phenotypes. When HLA alleles, especially DR and DQ, strongly co-occurred, attributing TCR associations to individual alleles was difficult. HLA typing was unavailable for some donors at each locus, so association tests used only the typed subset. In an earlier analysis of under 600 of the donors, most TCR beta V segments were observed in productive rearrangements about 90% or about 30% of the time, broadly matching IMGT annotations. Several of the top co-occurrence clusters appeared to be linked to parvovirus B19, influenza, CMV and Epstein-Barr virus, according to a later analysis. Immune exposure information for the cohort was limited to CMV serostatus. The 87-base-pair reads could not distinguish some IMGT-functional V segments, including TRBV6-2 and TRBV6-3, so those segments were excluded. The classifier was reported to diagnose cytomegalovirus status with high specificity and sensitivity in both the original cohort and the validation cohort. A later analysis found that TCR association rates varied across HLA loci, with DRB1 alleles showing the most associated TCRs and HLA-C alleles the fewest. In a later analysis, 16,951 TCR beta sequences were associated with specific HLA alleles at a false discovery rate of 0.05. A total of fewer than 200 TCR beta chains were listed by the study as associated with cytomegalovirus. The cohort was sequenced for TCR beta chains only, and without alpha or paired-chain data the features that could be detected were limited. A further reported finding was that TCR beta sequences accurately predicted the HLA-A and HLA-B alleles for most subjects in the first cohort. Linkage disequilibrium might explain the correlated functional status among segregating V segments, but an unknown experimental factor could not be ruled out. According to a later analysis, most CMV-associated TCR beta chains appeared to be HLA-restricted, and the HLA associations seemed to be driven largely by CMV exposure. Across donors, most TCR sequences were observed very rarely, whereas some public TCRs were present in many individuals. Compared with the approximately 700-donor mean, donors in an Asian-associated ancestry cluster had fewer N-insertions in productive TCRs, according to a later genetic analysis. Compared with equally common non-associated chains, HLA-associated TCR beta chains in a later analysis were more clonally expanded and had lower generation probabilities. The presence/absence analyses assumed that sequencing depth was roughly uniform across donors, and that assumption may not be true. In a later genetic analysis, a missense DCLRE1C variant was associated with V-gene and J-gene trimming of TCR beta chains, and the association was replicated in an independent cohort.

Library method: the immunoSEQ multiplex PCR assay. For the multiplex PCR, a mixture combining 60 forward primers for TCR Vbeta segments and 13 reverse primers for TCR Jbeta segments was used. The CDR3 region of rearranged TCR beta genes was amplified from genomic DNA by a multiplex PCR assay. The amplified TCR beta libraries were sequenced on the Illumina HiSeq System as 87-base-pair reads. Per the source publication's procedure: Across the roughly 600 repertoires, a later analysis counted 80 million or so unique TCR beta chains, 9 million to 14 million of which were shared by at least two donors. Raw reads were error-corrected and collapsed into unique sequences with a nearest-neighbor algorithm that merged closely related sequences to remove PCR and sequencing errors. V, D and J gene segments were assigned by aligning CDR3 sequences to IMGT reference sequences. For a sequence to be retained, at least a six-nucleotide match to both a V gene segment and a J gene segment was required. A rearrangement was called productive if the CDR3 had no stop codons and remained in frame with V and J, and every other rearrangement was called non-productive. CDR3 was defined by IMGT convention, running from the second conserved V-encoded cysteine to the conserved J-encoded phenylalanine. In an earlier analysis of more than 550 of the donors, sequences lacking an unambiguous match to a single V gene segment were excluded. In an earlier analysis of 587 of the donors, V segments were called functional above 56.7% productive rearrangements and were called segregating when the between-donor standard deviation exceeded 5%. A statistical classification framework was developed to diagnose cytomegalovirus status using the catalog of TCR beta chain sequences. In a later analysis, TCR nucleotide sequences were compared against IMGT/GENE-DB human TR gene sequences so that V and J genes could be assigned. In a later analysis, CDR3 sequences and most-parsimonious VDJ recombination scenarios were assigned using the TCRdist pipeline. In a later analysis, each TCR beta chain was defined by its CDR3 amino acid sequence together with its V-gene family, and reads lacking a unique V-gene family were excluded. As a way to deal with suspected cross-contamination and a sequencing artifact, a later analysis dropped roughly 620 nucleotide sequences that were highly shared and had low generation probability. In a later analysis, a clonal expansion index for each public chain was calculated from normalized within-repertoire ranks of inferred template counts. In a later analysis, generation probabilities were computed using a VDJ recombination model fitted to out-of-frame rearrangements, and the results were checked against IGoR. Hypergeometric tests were used in a later analysis to score TCR-TCR, TCR-HLA and TCR-CMV co-occurrence, with a repertoire-size bias correction applied to the TCR pairs. In a later analysis, false discovery rates were estimated by permuting HLA or CMV assignments 20 times. In a later analysis, co-occurring TCRs were grouped using DBSCAN, with TCRdist sequence similarity added in when clustering inside HLA-allele-positive subsets. For co-occurrence clustering, repertoires with fewer than 30,000 or more than 120,000 public chains were excluded, along with about five repertoires with anomalous nucleotide sharing. What TCRdb holds here is the immuneACCESS table cut down to in-frame rearrangements. Part of the clones is not present; checked against another copy, under half of the missing clones reflect an unresolved V gene, and the others are unexplained. V and J calls plus clone size are reproduced from that table; the DNA served to infer D and trimming. The table for this sample lists hundreds of thousands of clones; around 83% of them were counted only once. The ten most abundant clones make up about 0.22% of the sample.

With respect to this clone: Its antigen specificity is not known. No much larger clonotype is one base removed from it; base qualities were not supplied.

The sequence derives from a girl aged 2-15 years in good health and CMV-seronegative. Material for sequencing was PBMCs. The sequence joins TRBV25-1 to TRBJ2-5, with 9 middle bases fitting TRBD1. The end of the DNA fits TRBJ2-7 better, so the J call may be wrong. The CDR3 protein is CASSATWDRAYEQYF. The nucleotide sequence reads TGTGCCAGCAGTGCTACTTGGGACAGGGCCTACGAGCAGTACTTC.